This T cell receptor (beta chain) was identified in a study of shared clonotypes between healthy human individuals (dated by TCRdb to the early 2020s). Study-level background: The cohort comprised two women and a few men aged 18 to 49 years. For each donor, CD4 naive and CD4 memory were each run on three plates, CD8 naive on two plates, and CD8 memory on one plate. To estimate repertoire size and how much clonotype sharing occurs between individuals, the study deeply sequenced the blood TCR repertoires of roughly 5 healthy adults. Different laboratories and diverse techniques were used to prepare libraries and sequence TCR repertoires, to increase sequencing depth and limit assay-specific biases. Each donor's leukapheresis produced roughly between roughly 0.85 and 10 billion PBMCs.

Using the deep immunoSEQ assay, TCR CDR3 regions were amplified from genomic DNA by multiplex PCR. Genomic DNA extracted from each cell subset was distributed evenly over all wells of several immunoSEQ 96-well plates, and each plate served as one replicate. For sorted subsets, around 200 ng genomic DNA, equal to 30,000 or so T cell genomes, was loaded into each replicate PCR. The purified libraries were quantified using a Qubit 3.0 fluorometer, sized with a Bioanalyzer 2100, and then quantified again using the KAPA Library Quantification kit. Each immunoSEQ 96-well plate was sequenced on its own single-read 150-cycle Illumina NextSeq 550 flow cell. The authors processed their data as follows. Because only junctional sequences without quality scores were contained in the immunoSEQ output, filtering matching that applied to full-length reads could not be performed. To assign V/J genes and CDR3, sequences were annotated against IMGT germline references using PyIR, a Python wrapper for IgBLAST v1.9. Any read was removed if the V/J assignment was weak (E-value above 1e-6), the CDR3 was missing, or the read contained stop codons, out-of-frame junctions, or ambiguous translated residues. V3J clonotypes were defined by identical inferred V gene, J gene, and CDR3 amino acid sequence. To compute the percentage overlap between repertoires, the number of shared unique clonotypes was divided by the size of the smaller repertoire. RTK rarefaction, the Chao1 estimator, and Recon v2.1 estimates of unobserved clonotypes were used to assess repertoire richness. OLGA was used to compute generation probabilities for all TCRbeta clonotypes that the gDNA method yielded from several donors. TCRdb took over this immuneACCESS table, retaining in-frame rearrangements with V and J assigned. Such tables are incomplete; in checked studies, under half of the missing clones stem from an unresolved V gene, and the remainder is unexplained. That table is the source of V, J and clone size, and D and trimming were worked out from the DNA. A total of 600,000 to 750,000 clones appear in this sample, about 90% of them only once. Around a third of the sample is in the top ten clones.

For CDR1 and CDR2, the germline V gene (reference sequence) lists SEHNR and FQNEAQ. From cysteine to phenylalanine, the CDR3 is 15 amino acids long. Of all the DNA, just the CDR3 is kept, 45 bases in frame from base 1. The junction shows trimming of 5 bases on V and 1 base on J, plus 9 bases between the germline ends. Study-wide findings and limitations: Sharing across several donors was observed for about 5% of naive CD4, over 3% of naive CD8, 2% to 2.5% of memory CD4, and roughly 0.43% of memory CD8 clonotypes. Sampling was restricted to blood, and TCR repertoires in tissue are likely to differ from TCR repertoires in blood. Incomplete sequencing was indicated by rarefaction of sorted-subset datasets, despite the large sequencing depth. Compared with non-shared clonotypes, clonotypes shared by all four sorted-subset donors had higher generation probabilities. The small number of donors limited the genetic and exposure-history diversity represented. Larger estimated clonotype richness was generally found for naive subsets than for memory subsets. Pairwise subsampling led to the expectation that sequencing depth would affect the degree of clonotype sharing among donors.

Worth noting for this clone: Its antigen is unknown. Base-call qualities are not available, and no considerably larger clone is one nucleotide away.

Healthy HIV-negative adults with no recently reported acute infections or vaccinations were included as donors. All donors were Caucasian adults living in Nashville, Tennessee, USA. The CD8 memory samples were a combination of magnetically selected CD45RO+ cells and CCR7-negative CD45RA+ effector memory (TemRA) cells. Blood was collected by leukapheresis, and PBMCs were isolated by Ficoll-Histopaque density gradient centrifugation and then cryopreserved in liquid nitrogen vapor phase. Analytical flow cytometry was used to check the purity and quantity of every magnetically sorted T cell population. Genomic DNA was isolated from each sorted fraction and quantified by UV absorbance on a Nanodrop 2000c.

Recombination linked TRBV7-9 to TRBJ2-6; perhaps TRBD1 is the D gene, with 5 bases matching. Sequenced sample: memory CD8+ T cells from PBMCs. What the cell subset or site label conveys for this sample: CD45RO+ cells pooled with CCR7-negative TemRA cells. This receptor was taken from a man between 18 and 35 years old in good health. Some clones in this sample may be carry-over from other donors' samples. For the CDR3, the sequence is CASSHPGSGANVLTF. The DNA is TGTGCCAGCAGCCACCCAGGGTCTGGGGCCAACGTCCTGACTTTC.